Here is one T cell receptor (beta chain) with its context. Per the original data handling: It was from reference gene primer amplification that nucleated cell counts were estimated. Some clones are missing from TCRdb's copy, which holds only in-frame ones; the method was immunoSEQ multiplex PCR. V, J and clone size are taken as reported in that table, and D and trimming were inferred from the DNA itself. In the table there are around 64,000 clones, 80% to 90% of which are singletons. This sample is drawn from a study of blood T cell repertoires in COVID-19. The CDR3 has 16 residues. The V gene's germline CDR1 is MNHEY and CDR2 SVGEGT. The V end lost 5 bases, the J end lost 2 bases, and 16 bases lay between the germline ends.

The sequenced material came from peripheral blood. The receptor was isolated from a woman aged 18-29 years with acute or convalescent COVID-19. The chain carries TRBV6-2 or TRBV6-3 and TRBJ2-1; TRBD2 might be the D (6 bases). The CDR3 bases are TGTGCCAGCAGTGGGGACTTTTACGGCCCCTACAATGAGCAGTTCTTC. Its protein is CASSGDFYGPYNEQFF.